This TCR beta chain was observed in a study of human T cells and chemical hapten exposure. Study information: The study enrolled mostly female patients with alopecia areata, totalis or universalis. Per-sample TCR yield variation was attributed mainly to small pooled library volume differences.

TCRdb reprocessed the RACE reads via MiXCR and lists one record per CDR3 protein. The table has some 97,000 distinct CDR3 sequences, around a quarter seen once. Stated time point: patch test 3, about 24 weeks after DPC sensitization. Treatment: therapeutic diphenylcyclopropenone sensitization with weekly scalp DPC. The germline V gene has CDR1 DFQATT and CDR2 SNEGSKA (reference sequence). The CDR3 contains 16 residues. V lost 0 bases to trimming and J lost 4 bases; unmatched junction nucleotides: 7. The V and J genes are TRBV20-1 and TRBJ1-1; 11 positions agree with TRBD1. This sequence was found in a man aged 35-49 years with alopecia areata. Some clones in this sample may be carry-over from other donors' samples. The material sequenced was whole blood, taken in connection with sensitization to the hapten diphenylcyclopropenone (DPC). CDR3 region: CSARDFGGQGGTEAFF. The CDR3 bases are TGCAGTGCTAGAGATTTTGGGGGACAGGGGGGCACTGAAGCTTTCTTT.